This paragraph reports one T cell receptor (beta chain). Assay: immunoSEQ multiplex PCR; the TCRdb copy retains only in-frame clones and omits some. In the table there are 200,000 to 300,000 clones, about 82% of which are singletons. The V and J ends lost 4 bases and 0 bases, in that order; junction bases with no gene match: 6. The CDR3 contains 16 residues. Germline V CDR1 and CDR2: LGHDT, YNNKEL (reference sequence). The data derive from a study of blood T cell repertoires in COVID-19. The source of this sequence is a man older than 75 with acute or convalescent COVID-19. The sequenced sample was peripheral blood. The chain has TRBV3-1 (or the pseudogene TRBV3-2) and TRBJ2-1, with TRBD2 matching 7 bases. DNA of the CDR3: TGTGCCAGCAGCCGAGCGGGGCAGGGCTCCTACAATGAGCAGTTCTTC. Encoded protein: CASSRAGQGSYNEQFF.